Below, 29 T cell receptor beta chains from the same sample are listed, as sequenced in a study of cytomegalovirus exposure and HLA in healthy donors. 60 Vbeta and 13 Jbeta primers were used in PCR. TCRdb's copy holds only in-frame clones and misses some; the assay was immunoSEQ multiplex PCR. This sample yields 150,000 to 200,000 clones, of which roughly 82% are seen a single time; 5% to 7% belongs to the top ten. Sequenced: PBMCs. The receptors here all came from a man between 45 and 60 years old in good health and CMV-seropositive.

The CDR3 region is CASSMTGRTGELFF. For the CDR3, the DNA is TGTGCCAGTAGTATGACAGGACGGACCGGGGAGCTGTTTTTT. The V and J genes are TRBV19 and TRBJ2-2; possibly TRBD1 for D (6 bases). Germline CDR1 LNHDA, CDR2 SQIVND (reference sequence). This CDR3 comprises 14 residues. V gave up 3 bases and J gave up 5 bases, with 10 bases separating them.

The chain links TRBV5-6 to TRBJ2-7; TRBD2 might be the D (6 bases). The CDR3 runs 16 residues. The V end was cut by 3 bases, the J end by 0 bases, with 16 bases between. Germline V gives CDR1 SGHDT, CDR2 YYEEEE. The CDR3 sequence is CASSSEVEGNSYEQYF. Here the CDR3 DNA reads TGTGCCAGCAGCTCCGAAGTGGAGGGTAACTCCTACGAGCAGTACTTC.

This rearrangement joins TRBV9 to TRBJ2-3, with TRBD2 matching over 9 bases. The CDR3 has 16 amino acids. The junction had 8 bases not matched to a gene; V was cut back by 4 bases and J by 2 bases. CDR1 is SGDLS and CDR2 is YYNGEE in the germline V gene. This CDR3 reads CASSPGSGSVTDTQYF. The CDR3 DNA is TGTGCCAGCAGCCCGGGTAGCGGGAGTGTCACAGATACGCAGTATTTT.

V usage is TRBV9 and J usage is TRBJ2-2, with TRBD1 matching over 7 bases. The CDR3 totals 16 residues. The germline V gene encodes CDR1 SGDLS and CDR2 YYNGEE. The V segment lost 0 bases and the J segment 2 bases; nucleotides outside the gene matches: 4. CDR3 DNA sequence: TGTGCCAGCAGCGTAGGACAGGGAGTAAACACCGGGGAGCTGTTTTTT. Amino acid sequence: CASSVGQGVNTGELFF.

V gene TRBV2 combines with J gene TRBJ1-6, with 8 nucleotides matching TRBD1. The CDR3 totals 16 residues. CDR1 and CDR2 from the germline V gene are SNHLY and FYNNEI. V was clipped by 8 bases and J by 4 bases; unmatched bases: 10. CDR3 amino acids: CASRRGTGGYNSPLHF. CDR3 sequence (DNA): TGTGCCAGCCGGCGTGGTACAGGGGGATATAATTCACCCCTCCACTTT.

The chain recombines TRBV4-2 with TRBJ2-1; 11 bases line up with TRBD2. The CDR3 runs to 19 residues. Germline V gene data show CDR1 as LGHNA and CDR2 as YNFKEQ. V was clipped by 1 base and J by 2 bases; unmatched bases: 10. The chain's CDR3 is CASSQGAGLAGGAYNEQFF. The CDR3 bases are TGTGCCAGCAGCCAAGGGGCGGGCTTAGCGGGAGGGGCCTACAATGAGCAGTTCTTC.

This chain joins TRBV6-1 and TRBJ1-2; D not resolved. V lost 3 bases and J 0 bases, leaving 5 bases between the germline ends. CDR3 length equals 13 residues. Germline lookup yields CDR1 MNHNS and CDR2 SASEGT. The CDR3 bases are TGTGCCAGCAGTGAGTTTACTAACTATGGCTACACCTTC. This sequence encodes CASSEFTNYGYTF.

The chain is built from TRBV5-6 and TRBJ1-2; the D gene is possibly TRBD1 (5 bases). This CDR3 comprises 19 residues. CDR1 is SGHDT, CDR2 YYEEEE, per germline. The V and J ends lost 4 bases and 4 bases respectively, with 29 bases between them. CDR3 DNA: TGTGCCAGCAGCCCATTGGTGGGGGGGGACGGGACGAAGCTCTATGGCTACACCTTC. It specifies CASSPLVGGDGTKLYGYTF.

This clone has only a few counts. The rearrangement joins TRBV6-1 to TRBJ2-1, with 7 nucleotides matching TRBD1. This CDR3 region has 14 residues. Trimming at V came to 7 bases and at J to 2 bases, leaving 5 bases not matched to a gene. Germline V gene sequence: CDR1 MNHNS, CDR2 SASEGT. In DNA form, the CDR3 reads TGTGCCAGCAAAGACAGGGTTGCCTACAATGAGCAGTTCTTC. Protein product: CASKDRVAYNEQFF.

In nucleotides, the CDR3 is TGTGCCAGCAGTTTAGGGGCAGCGAATGGCTACACCTTC. Protein product: CASSLGAANGYTF. The rearrangement links TRBV27 to TRBJ1-2; D perhaps matches TRBD1 (5 bases). The CDR3 runs to 13 residues. Trimming pared 2 bases from V and 6 bases from J, leaving 10 bases between. Germline CDR1 MNHEY, CDR2 SMNVEV (reference sequence).

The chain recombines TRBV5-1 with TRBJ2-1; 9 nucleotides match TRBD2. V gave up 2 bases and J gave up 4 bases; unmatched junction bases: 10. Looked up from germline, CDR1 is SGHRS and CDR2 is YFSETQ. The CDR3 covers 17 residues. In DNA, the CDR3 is TGCGCCAGCAGCTTAGTGTCCGCCCTAGCGGGATACAATGAGCAGTTCTTC. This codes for CASSLVSALAGYNEQFF.

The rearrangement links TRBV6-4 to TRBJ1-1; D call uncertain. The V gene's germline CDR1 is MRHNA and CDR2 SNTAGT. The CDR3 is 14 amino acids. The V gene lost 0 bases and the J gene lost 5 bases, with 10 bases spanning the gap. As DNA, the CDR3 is TGTGCCAGCAGTGACTCGCCTCAGTTAACTGAAGCTTTCTTT. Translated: CASSDSPQLTEAFF.

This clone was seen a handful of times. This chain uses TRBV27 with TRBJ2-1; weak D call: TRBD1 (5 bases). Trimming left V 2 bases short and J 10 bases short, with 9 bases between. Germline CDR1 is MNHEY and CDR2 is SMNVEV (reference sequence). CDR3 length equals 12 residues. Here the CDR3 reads CASSLMGREQFF. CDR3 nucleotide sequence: TGTGCCAGCAGTTTAATGGGGCGGGAGCAGTTCTTC.

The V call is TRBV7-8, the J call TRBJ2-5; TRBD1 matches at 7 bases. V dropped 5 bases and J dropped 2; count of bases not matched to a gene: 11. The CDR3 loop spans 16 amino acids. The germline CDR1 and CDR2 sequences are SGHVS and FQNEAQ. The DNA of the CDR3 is TGTGCCAGCAGCCTCCGTTGGGACAGATATCAAGAGACCCAGTACTTC. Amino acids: CASSLRWDRYQETQYF. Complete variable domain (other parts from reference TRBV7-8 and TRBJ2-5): GAGVSQSPRYKVAKRGQDVALRCDPISGHVSLFWYQQALGQGPEFLTYFQNEAQLDKSGLPSDRFFAERPEGSVSTLKIQRTQQEDSAVYLCASSLRWDRYQETQYFGPGTRLLVL.

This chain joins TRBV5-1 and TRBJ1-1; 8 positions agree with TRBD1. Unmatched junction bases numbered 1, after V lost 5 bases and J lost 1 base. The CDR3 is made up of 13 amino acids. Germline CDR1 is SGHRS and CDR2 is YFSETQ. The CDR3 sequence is CASRTGANTEAFF. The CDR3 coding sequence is TGCGCCAGCAGGACAGGGGCGAACACTGAAGCTTTCTTT.

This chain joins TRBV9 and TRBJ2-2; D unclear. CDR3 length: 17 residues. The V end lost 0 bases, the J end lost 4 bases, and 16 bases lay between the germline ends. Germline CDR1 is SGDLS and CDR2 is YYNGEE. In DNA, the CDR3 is TGTGCCAGCAGCGTAGACCGAGGATTGGCGAGCACCGGGGAGCTGTTTTTT. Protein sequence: CASSVDRGLASTGELFF.

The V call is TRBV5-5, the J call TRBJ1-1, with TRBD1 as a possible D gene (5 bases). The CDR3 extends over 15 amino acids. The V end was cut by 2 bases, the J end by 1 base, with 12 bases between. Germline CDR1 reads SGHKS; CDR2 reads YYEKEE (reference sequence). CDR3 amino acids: CASSLSGAGNTEAFF. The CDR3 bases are TGTGCCAGCAGCTTATCTGGGGCTGGGAACACTGAAGCTTTCTTT.

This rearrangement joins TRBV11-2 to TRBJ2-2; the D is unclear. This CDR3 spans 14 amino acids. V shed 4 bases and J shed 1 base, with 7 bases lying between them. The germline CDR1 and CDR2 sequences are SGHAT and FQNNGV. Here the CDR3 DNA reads TGTGCCAGCAGCTCTGCAGGGAACACCGGGGAGCTGTTTTTT. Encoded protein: CASSSAGNTGELFF. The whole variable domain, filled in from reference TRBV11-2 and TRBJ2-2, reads EAGVAQSPRYKIIEKRQSVAFWCNPISGHATLYWYQQILGQGPKLLIQFQNNGVVDDSQLPKDRFSAERLKGVDSTLKIQPAKLEDSAVYLCASSSAGNTGELFFGEGSRLTVL.

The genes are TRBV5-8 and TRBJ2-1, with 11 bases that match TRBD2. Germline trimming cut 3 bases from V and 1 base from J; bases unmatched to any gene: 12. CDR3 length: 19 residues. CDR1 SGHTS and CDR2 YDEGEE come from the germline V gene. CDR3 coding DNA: TGTGCCAGCAGCTCGGTAGCGGGAGGGCCGGGTTGGTCCTACAATGAGCAGTTCTTC. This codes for CASSSVAGGPGWSYNEQFF.

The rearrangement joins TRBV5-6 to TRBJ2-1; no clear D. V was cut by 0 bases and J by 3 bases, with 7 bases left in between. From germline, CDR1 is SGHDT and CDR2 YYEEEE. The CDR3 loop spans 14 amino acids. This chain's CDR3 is CASSLVRDYNEQFF. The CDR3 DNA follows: TGTGCCAGCAGCTTGGTAAGAGACTACAATGAGCAGTTCTTC.

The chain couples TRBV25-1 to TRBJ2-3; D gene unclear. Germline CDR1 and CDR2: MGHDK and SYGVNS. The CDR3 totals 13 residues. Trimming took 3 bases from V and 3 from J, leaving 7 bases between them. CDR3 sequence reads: CASSDPNTDTQYF. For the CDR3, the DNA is TGTGCCAGCAGTGACCCCAATACAGATACGCAGTATTTT.

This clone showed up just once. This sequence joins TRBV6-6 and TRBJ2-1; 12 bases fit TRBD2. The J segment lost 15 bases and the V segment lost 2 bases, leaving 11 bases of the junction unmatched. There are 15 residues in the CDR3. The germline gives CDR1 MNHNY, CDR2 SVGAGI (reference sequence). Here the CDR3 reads CASSYPSGRAIRTFF. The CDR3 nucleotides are TGTGCCAGCAGTTACCCTAGCGGGAGGGCCATCCGGACGTTCTTC.

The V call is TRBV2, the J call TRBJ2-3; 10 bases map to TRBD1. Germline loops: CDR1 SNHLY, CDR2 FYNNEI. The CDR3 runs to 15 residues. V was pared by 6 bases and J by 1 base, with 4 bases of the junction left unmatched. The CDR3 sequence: CASSAGTGGTDTQYF. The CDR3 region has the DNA TGTGCCAGCAGCGCTGGGACAGGGGGCACAGATACGCAGTATTTT.

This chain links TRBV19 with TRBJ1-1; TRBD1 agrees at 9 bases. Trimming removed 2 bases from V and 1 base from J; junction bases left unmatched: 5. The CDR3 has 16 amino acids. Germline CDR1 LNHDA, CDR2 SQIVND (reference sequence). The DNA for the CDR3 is TGTGCCAGTAGTATAATGGGACAGGGTTCGAACACTGAAGCTTTCTTT. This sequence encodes CASSIMGQGSNTEAFF.

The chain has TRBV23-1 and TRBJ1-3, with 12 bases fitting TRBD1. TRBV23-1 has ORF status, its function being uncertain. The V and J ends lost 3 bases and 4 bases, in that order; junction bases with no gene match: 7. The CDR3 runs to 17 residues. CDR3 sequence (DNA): TGCGCCAGCAGTCAGGACCGTGGGACAGGGGGCGGAAACACCATATATTTT. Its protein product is CASSQDRGTGGGNTIYF.

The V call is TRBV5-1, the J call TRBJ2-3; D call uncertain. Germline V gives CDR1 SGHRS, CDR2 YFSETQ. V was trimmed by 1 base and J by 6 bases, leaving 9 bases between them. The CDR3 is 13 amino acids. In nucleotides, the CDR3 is TGCGCCAGCAGCTTGCAGGTCCGGGATACGCAGTATTTT. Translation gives CASSLQVRDTQYF.

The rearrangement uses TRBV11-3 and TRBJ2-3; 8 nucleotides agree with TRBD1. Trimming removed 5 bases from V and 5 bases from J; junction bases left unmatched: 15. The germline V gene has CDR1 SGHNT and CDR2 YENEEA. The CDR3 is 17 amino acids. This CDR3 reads CASSGQGKEFNLDTQYF. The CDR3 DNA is TGTGCCAGCAGCGGACAGGGAAAGGAATTTAATTTAGATACGCAGTATTTT.

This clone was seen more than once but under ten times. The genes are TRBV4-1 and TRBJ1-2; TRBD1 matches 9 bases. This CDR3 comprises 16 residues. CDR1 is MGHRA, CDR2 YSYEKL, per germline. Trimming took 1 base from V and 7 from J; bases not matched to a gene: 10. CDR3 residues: CASSQVLGTGSAGYTF. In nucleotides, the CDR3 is TGCGCCAGCAGCCAAGTGCTGGGGACAGGGAGCGCTGGCTACACCTTC.

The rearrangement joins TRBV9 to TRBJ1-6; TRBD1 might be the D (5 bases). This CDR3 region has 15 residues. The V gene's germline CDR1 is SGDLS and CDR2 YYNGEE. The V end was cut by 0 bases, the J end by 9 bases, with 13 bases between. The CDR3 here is CASSVGGEWASPLHF. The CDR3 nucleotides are TGTGCCAGCAGCGTAGGGGGGGAGTGGGCTTCACCCCTCCACTTT.